This TCR beta chain was sequenced for a study of cytomegalovirus exposure and HLA in healthy donors. The PCR employed 60 Vbeta primers together with 13 Jbeta primers. Clones were sequenced by immunoSEQ multiplex PCR, and TCRdb holds only the in-frame ones, with some missing. Its clone listing holds about 64,000 clones. The V and J ends lost 3 bases and 5 bases, in that order; junction bases with no gene match: 16. The germline V gene has CDR1 MGHRA and CDR2 YSYEKL. The CDR3 length is 19 residues. Material for sequencing was PBMCs. V is TRBV4-1 and J is TRBJ1-2, with 12 bases aligning to TRBD1. The TCR originated in a woman younger than 30 in good health and CMV-seronegative. The CDR3, as DNA: TGCGCCAGCAGCCATCCGACCCCGGGACAGGGGGCTAAAAAGTATGGCTACACCTTC. Amino acids: CASSHPTPGQGAKKYGYTF.